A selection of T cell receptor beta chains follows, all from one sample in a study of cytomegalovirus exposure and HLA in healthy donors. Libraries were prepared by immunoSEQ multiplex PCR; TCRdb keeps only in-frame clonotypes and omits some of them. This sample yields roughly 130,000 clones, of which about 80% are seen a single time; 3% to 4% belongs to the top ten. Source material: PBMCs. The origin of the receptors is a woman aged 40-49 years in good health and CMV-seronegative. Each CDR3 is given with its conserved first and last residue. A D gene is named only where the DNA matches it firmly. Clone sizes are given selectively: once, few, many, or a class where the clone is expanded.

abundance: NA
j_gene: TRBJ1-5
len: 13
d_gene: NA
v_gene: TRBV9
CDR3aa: CASSLREGQPQHF
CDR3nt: TGTGCCAGCAGCCTCCGGGAAGGTCAGCCCCAGCATTTT

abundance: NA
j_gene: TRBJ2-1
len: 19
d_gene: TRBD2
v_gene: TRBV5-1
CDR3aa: CASSPGQFWTSVNNNEQFF
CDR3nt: TGCGCCAGCAGCCCGGGACAGTTCTGGACTAGCGTGAATAACAATGAGCAGTTCTTC

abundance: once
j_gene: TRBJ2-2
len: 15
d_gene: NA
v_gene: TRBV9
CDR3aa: CASSTSQRTRGELFF
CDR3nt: TGTGCCAGCAGCACGAGCCAACGGACTCGTGGGGAGCTGTTTTTT

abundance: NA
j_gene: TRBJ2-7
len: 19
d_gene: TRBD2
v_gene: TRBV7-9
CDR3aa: CASSPRTSGNFRSSYEQYF
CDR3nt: TGTGCCAGCAGCCCTCGGACTAGCGGGAATTTCCGCAGCTCCTACGAGCAGTACTTC

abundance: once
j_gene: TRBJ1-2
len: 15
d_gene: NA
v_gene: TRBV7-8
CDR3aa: CASSLRDGGTYGYTF
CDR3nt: TGTGCCAGCAGCTTACGGGACGGGGGGACCTATGGCTACACCTTC

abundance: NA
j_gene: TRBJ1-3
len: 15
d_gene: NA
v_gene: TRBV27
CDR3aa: CASSGRGSPGNTIYF
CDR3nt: TGTGCCAGCAGTGGCAGGGGATCGCCTGGAAACACCATATATTTT

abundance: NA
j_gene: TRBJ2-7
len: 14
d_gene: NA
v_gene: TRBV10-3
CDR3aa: CAISVGATTYEQYF
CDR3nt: TGTGCCATCAGCGTTGGGGCGACCACCTACGAGCAGTACTTC

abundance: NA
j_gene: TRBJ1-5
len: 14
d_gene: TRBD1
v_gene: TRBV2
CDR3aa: CASSEGVGGQPQHF
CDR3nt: TGTGCCAGCAGTGAAGGGGTAGGGGGCCAGCCCCAGCATTTT

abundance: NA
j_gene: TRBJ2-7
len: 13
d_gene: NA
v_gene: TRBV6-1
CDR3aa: CASSDVRSYEQYF
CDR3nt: TGTGCCAGCAGTGATGTCAGATCCTACGAGCAGTACTTC

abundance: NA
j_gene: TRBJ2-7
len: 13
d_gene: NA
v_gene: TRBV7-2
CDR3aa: CASSLGAAGEQYF
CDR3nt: TGTGCCAGCAGCTTGGGAGCGGCGGGCGAGCAGTACTTC

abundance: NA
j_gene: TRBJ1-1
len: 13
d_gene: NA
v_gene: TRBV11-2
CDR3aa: CASSFKEDTEAFF
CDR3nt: TGTGCCAGCAGCTTCAAAGAGGACACTGAAGCTTTCTTT

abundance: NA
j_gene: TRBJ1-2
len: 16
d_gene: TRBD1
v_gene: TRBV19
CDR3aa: CASSIPPGQGYYGYTF
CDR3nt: TGTGCCAGTAGTATTCCCCCGGGACAGGGGTACTATGGCTACACCTTC

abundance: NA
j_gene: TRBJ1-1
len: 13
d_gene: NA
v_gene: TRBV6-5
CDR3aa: CASSFNEGTEAFF
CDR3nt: TGTGCCAGCAGTTTCAACGAGGGAACTGAAGCTTTCTTT

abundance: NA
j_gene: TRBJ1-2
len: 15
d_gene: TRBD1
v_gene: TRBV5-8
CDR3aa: CASSTPGQGVGGYTF
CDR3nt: TGTGCCAGCAGCACCCCGGGACAGGGGGTTGGCGGCTACACCTTC

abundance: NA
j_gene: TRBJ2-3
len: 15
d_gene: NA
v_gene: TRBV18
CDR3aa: CASSPDTSGTDTQYF
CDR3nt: TGTGCCAGCTCACCGGACACATCAGGCACAGATACGCAGTATTTT

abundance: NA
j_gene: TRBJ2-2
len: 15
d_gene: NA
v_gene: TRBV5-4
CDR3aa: CASSLAGANTGELFF
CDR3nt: TGTGCCAGCAGCTTGGCCGGTGCGAACACCGGGGAGCTGTTTTTT

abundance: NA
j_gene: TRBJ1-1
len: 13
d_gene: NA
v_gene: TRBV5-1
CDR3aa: CASSLVTGTEAFF
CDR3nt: TGCGCCAGCAGCTTGGTAACGGGGACTGAAGCTTTCTTT

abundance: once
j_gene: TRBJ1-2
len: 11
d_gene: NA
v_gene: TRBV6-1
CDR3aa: CASRQFNGYTF
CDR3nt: TGTGCCAGCAGACAGTTCAATGGCTACACCTTC

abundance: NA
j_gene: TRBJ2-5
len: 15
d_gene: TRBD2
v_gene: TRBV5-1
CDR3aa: CASSLVAGGLETQYF
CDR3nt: TGCGCCAGCAGCTTGGTGGCGGGGGGGCTGGAGACCCAGTACTTC

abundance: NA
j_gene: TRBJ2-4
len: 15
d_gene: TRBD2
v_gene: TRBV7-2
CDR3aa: CASSGGREGRNIQYF
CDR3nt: TGTGCCAGCAGCGGCGGCAGGGAGGGACGAAACATTCAGTACTTC

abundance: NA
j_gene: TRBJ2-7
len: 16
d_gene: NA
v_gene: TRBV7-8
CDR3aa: CASSSLGSGGPYEQYF
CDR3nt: TGTGCCAGCAGCTCCCTGGGGAGCGGAGGTCCCTACGAGCAGTACTTC

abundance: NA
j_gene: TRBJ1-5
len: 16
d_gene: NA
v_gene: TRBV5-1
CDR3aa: CASSLGAADPRQPQHF
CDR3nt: TGCGCCAGCAGCTTGGGGGCAGCCGACCCTCGGCAGCCCCAGCATTTT

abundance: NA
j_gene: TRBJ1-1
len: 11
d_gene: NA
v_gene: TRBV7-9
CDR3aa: CASSRQGEAFF
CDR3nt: TGTGCCAGCAGCAGACAAGGTGAAGCTTTCTTT

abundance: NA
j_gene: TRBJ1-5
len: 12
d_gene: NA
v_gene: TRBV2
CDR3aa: CASGPSGGPQHF
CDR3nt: TGTGCCAGCGGTCCATCCGGGGGGCCCCAGCATTTT

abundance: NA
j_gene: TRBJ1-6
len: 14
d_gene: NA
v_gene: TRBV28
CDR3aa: CASRLTQGRSPLHF
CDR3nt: TGTGCCAGCAGATTGACACAGGGAAGATCACCCCTCCACTTT

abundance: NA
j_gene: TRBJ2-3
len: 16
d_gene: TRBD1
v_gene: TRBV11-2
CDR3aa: CASSPGRGRITDTQYF
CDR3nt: TGTGCCAGCAGCCCGGGTAGGGGGCGAATCACAGATACGCAGTATTTT

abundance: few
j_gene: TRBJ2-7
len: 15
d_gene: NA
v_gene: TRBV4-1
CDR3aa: CASSQDAGTTYEQYF
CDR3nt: TGCGCCAGCAGCCAAGATGCGGGTACAACCTACGAGCAGTACTTC

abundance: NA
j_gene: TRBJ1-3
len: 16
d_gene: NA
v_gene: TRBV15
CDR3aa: CATSRAGSISGNTIYF
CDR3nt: TGTGCCACCAGCAGAGCAGGCTCCATCTCTGGAAACACCATATATTTT

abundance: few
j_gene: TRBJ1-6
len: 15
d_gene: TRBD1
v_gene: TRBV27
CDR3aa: CASSSPRTGFSPLHF
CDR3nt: TGTGCCAGCAGTAGCCCCCGGACAGGCTTTTCACCCCTCCACTTT

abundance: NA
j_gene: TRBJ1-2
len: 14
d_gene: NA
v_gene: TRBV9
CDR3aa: CASSPRGTNYGYTF
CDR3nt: TGTGCCAGCAGCCCCCGGGGGACTAACTATGGCTACACCTTC

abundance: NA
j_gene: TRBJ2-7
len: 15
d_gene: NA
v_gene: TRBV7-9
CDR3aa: CASSLANTGVGEQYF
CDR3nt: TGTGCCAGCAGCTTAGCAAATACCGGAGTCGGGGAGCAGTACTTC

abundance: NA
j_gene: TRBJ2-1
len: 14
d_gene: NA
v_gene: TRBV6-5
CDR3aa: CASSYSGGNNEQFF
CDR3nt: TGTGCCAGCAGTTACTCAGGAGGGAACAATGAGCAGTTCTTC

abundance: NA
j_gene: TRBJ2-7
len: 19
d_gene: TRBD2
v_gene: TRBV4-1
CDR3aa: CASSQLAQEIRSGSYEQYF
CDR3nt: TGCGCCAGCAGCCAACTCGCTCAAGAAATAAGGAGCGGGAGCTACGAGCAGTACTTC

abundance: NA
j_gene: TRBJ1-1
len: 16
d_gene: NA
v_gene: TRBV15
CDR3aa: CATSSFLGGVDTEAFF
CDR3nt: TGTGCCACCAGCAGCTTCCTGGGGGGGGTTGACACTGAAGCTTTCTTT

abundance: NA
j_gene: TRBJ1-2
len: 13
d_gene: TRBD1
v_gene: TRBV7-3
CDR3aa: CASSSDRGYGYTF
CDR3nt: TGTGCCAGCAGCTCCGACAGGGGCTATGGCTACACCTTC

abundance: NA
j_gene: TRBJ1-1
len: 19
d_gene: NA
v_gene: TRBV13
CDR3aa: CASSSLVGTPEKVNTEAFF
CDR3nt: TGTGCCAGCAGTTCACTCGTAGGGACACCCGAAAAGGTGAACACTGAAGCTTTCTTT

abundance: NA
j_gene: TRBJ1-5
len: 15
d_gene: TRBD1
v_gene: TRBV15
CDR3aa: CATSRPGGGLQPQHF
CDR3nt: TGTGCCACCAGCAGGCCGGGAGGGGGCTTACAGCCCCAGCATTTT

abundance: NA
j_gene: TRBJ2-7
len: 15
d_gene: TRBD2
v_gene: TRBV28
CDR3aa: CASSLPTSGSYEQYF
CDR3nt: TGTGCCAGCTCCTTACCCACTAGCGGGAGCTACGAGCAGTACTTC

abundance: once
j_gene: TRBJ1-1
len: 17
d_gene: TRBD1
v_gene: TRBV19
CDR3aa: CASSTRPGTGVNTEAFF
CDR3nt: TGTGCCAGTAGTACCCGACCCGGGACAGGCGTGAACACTGAAGCTTTCTTT

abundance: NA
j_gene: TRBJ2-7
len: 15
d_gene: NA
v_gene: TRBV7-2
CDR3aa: CASSLAGQETYEQYF
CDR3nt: TGTGCCAGCAGCTTAGCGGGGCAGGAGACCTACGAGCAGTACTTC

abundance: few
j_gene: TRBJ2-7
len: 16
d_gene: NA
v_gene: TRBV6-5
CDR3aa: CASSYRGRDGSYEQYF
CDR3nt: TGTGCCAGCAGTTACAGGGGGCGGGACGGGTCCTACGAGCAGTACTTC

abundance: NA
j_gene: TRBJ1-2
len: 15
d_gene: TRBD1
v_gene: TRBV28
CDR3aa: CASTPSGTGGSGYTF
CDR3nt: TGTGCCAGCACTCCATCCGGGACAGGGGGCTCTGGCTACACCTTC

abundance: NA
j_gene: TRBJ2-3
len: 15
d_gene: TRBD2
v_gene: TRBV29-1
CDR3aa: CSVQGLAGETDTQYF
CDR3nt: TGCAGCGTTCAGGGACTAGCGGGAGAGACAGATACGCAGTATTTT

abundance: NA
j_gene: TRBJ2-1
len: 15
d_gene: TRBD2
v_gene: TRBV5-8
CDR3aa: CASSSGTSGYNEQFF
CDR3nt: TGTGCCAGCAGCTCCGGGACTAGCGGTTACAATGAGCAGTTCTTC

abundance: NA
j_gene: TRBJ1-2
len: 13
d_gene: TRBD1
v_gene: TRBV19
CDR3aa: CASSSNRGRGYTF
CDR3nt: TGTGCCAGCTCCTCCAACAGGGGCAGGGGCTACACCTTC

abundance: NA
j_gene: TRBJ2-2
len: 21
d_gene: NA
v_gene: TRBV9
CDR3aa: CASSVASPRGQQTSFTGELFF
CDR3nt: TGTGCCAGCAGCGTAGCGTCCCCCCGTGGACAGCAAACCAGTTTTACCGGGGAGCTGTTTTTT

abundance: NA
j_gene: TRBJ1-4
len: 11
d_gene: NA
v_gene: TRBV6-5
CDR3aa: CASRDSGKLFF
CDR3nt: TGTGCCAGCAGGGACAGTGGAAAACTGTTTTTT

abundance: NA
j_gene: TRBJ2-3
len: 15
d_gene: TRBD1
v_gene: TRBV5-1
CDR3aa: CASSLETGNTDTQYF
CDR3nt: TGCGCCAGCAGCTTGGAGACAGGGAACACAGATACGCAGTATTTT

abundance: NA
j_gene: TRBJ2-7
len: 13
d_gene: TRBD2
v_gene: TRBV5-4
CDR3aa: CASSLRGGRAAYF
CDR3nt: TGTGCCAGCAGCTTGAGGGGCGGGAGGGCCGCGTACTTC

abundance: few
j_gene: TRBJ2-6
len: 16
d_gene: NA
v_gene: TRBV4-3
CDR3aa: CASSQGTFSGANVLTF
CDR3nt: TGCGCCAGCAGCCAAGGGACTTTCTCTGGGGCCAACGTCCTGACTTTC

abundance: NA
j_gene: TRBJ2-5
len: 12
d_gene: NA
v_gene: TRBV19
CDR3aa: CASSIGAETQYF
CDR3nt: TGTGCCAGTAGTATAGGGGCGGAGACCCAGTACTTC

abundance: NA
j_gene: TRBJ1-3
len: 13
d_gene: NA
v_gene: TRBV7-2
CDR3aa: CASSSGQPNTIYF
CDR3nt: TGTGCCAGCAGCTCCGGACAGCCAAACACCATATATTTT

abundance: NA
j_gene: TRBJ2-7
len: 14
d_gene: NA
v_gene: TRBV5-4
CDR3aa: CASSSDSRPYEQYF
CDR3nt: TGTGCCAGCAGCTCAGACAGCAGGCCCTACGAGCAGTACTTC

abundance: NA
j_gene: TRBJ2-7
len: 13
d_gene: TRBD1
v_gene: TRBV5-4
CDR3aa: CASSWTGSYEQYF
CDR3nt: TGTGCCAGCAGCTGGACAGGGTCCTACGAGCAGTACTTC

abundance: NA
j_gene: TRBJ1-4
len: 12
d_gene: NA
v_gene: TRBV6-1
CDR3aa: CASSEQVEKLFF
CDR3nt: TGTGCCAGCAGTGAGCAGGTGGAAAAACTGTTTTTT

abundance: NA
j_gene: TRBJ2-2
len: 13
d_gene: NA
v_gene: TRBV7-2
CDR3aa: CASSSGNTGELFF
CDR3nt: TGTGCCAGCAGCTCAGGGAACACCGGGGAGCTGTTTTTT

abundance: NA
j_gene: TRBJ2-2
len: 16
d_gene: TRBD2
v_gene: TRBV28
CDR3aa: CASSSGLAGYTGELFF
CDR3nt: TGTGCCAGCAGTTCCGGACTAGCGGGATACACCGGGGAGCTGTTTTTT

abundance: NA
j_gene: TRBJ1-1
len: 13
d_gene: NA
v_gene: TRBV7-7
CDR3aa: CASSYNRNTEAFF
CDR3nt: TGTGCTAGCAGCTACAACCGGAACACTGAAGCTTTCTTT

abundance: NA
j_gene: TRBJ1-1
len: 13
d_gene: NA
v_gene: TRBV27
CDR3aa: CASSLSTGTEAFF
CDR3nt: TGTGCCAGCAGTTTATCGACGGGGACTGAAGCTTTCTTT